This T cell receptor (beta chain) originates from a study of shared clonotypes between healthy human individuals. The method was immunoSEQ multiplex PCR; TCRdb's version includes in-frame clones alone and lacks a portion of them. The sample shows 2,500,000 or so clones, over 85% of them seen only once. CDR1 and CDR2 from the germline V gene are MGHRA and YSYEKL. There are 16 residues in the CDR3. With 1 base clipped from V and 3 bases from J, the junction kept 9 bases outside the gene matches. The receptor was derived from a man between 18 and 29 years old in good health. Some clones in this sample may be carry-over from other donors' samples. Sequenced input: naive CD4+ T cells from PBMCs. As to subset: CD45RA+ positively selected. The chain uses TRBV4-1 and TRBJ2-7; the match to TRBD2 covers 7 bases. The CDR3 nucleotides are TGCGCCAGCAGCCAAGCACCCTCGCGGGGGATCTACGAGCAGTACTTC. Protein: CASSQAPSRGIYEQYF.